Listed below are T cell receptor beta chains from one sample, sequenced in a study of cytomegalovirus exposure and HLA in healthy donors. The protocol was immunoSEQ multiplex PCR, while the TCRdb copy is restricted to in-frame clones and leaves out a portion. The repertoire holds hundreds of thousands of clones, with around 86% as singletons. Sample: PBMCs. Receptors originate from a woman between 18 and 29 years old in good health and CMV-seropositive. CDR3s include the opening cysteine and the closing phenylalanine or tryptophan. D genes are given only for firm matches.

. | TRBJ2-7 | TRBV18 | CASSPFTGGSYEQYF | TGTGCCAGCTCACCTTTTACAGGTGGATCCTACGAGCAGTACTTC
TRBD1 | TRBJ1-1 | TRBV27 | CASSFGQGGTEAFF | TGTGCCAGCAGTTTCGGACAGGGAGGCACTGAAGCTTTCTTT
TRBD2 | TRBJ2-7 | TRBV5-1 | CASSWGGRRRSYEQYF | TGCGCCAGCAGCTGGGGGGGACGCAGACGCTCCTACGAGCAGTACTTC
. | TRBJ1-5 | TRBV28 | CASSFPGTYNQPQHF | TGTGCCAGCAGTTTTCCCGGGACTTACAATCAGCCCCAGCATTTT
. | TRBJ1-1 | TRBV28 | CASRDRNTEAFF | TGTGCCAGCAGGGACAGAAACACTGAAGCTTTCTTT
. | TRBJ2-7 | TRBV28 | CASSFGQSEGEQYF | TGTGCCAGCAGTTTCGGGCAAAGTGAGGGCGAGCAGTACTTC
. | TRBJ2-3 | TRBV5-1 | CASSGEAGLTDTQYF | TGCGCCAGCAGCGGCGAGGCGGGACTTACAGATACGCAGTATTTT
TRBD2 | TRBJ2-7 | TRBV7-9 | CASSFDRGRSYEQYF | TGTGCCAGCAGCTTTGATCGCGGGAGGTCCTACGAGCAGTACTTC
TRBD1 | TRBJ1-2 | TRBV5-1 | CASPWDRGFLRNGYTF | TGCGCCAGCCCCTGGGACAGGGGATTTCTACGAAATGGCTACACCTTC
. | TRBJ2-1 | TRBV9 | CASSGSRRLNFSYNEQFF | TGTGCCAGCAGCGGATCGAGGAGGTTGAATTTCTCCTACAATGAGCAGTTCTTC
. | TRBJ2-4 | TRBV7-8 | CASSQERLAKNIQYF | TGTGCCAGCAGCCAAGAGCGGCTAGCCAAAAACATTCAGTACTTC
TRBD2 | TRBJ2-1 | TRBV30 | CAWSRLAGVSREQFF | TGTGCCTGGAGTAGGCTAGCGGGAGTTTCCCGTGAGCAGTTCTTC
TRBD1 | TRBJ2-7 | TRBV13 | CASSLEGQASYEQYF | TGTGCCAGCAGCTTAGAGGGACAGGCCTCCTACGAGCAGTACTTC
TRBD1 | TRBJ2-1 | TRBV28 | CASSPDRGPPNNEQFF | TGTGCCAGCAGTCCCGACAGGGGCCCTCCCAACAATGAGCAGTTCTTC